Reported below is one TCR beta chain. Its antigen remains unidentified. TCRdb processed the RACE reads anew with MiXCR; each CDR3 protein has one entry. Seen here are roughly 100,000 distinct CDR3 sequences, approximately 36% observed once, and the top ten hold approximately 3%. The data derive from a study of human T cells and chemical hapten exposure. Study-level background: Chiefly female patients presented with alopecia areata, totalis or universalis.

Time point meaning: patch test 3, about 24 weeks after DPC sensitization. Noted treatment: therapeutic diphenylcyclopropenone sensitization with weekly scalp DPC. Whole-study findings and limits: Expanded TCRs grouped into significantly more large CDR3 similarity clusters than controls produced.

The sequences come from whole blood, collected in connection with sensitization to the hapten diphenylcyclopropenone (DPC). The sequence derives from a man aged 40-49 years with alopecia areata. Some clones in this sample may be carry-over from other donors' samples.

As DNA, the CDR3 is TGTGCCAGCAGCCCCGACAGGGGATTTGAAGCTTTCTTT. Amino acids: CASSPDRGFEAFF. The chain is built from TRBV7-8 and TRBJ1-1; the match to TRBD1 covers 8 bases. The V gene end was trimmed by 5 bases and the J gene end by 7 bases; junction bases not matched to a gene: 6. The CDR3 totals 13 residues. Germline V CDR1 and CDR2: SGHVS, FQNEAQ.